The 19 T cell receptor beta chains presented below share a single source sample, sequenced in a study of blood T cell repertoires in COVID-19. Clones were sequenced by immunoSEQ multiplex PCR, and TCRdb holds only the in-frame ones, with some missing. Among around 72,000 clones listed, approximately 88% were seen once. Sample: peripheral blood. The receptors shown here come from a woman in her seventies with acute or convalescent COVID-19.

For the CDR3, the DNA is TGTGCCAGCAGTGCTGGACAGACTTATAATTCACCCCTCCACTTT. This sequence encodes CASSAGQTYNSPLHF. The rearrangement uses TRBV28 and TRBJ1-6; D might be TRBD1 (6 bases). This CDR3 contains 15 residues. The germline V gene has CDR1 MDHEN and CDR2 SYDVKM. V was pared by 5 bases and J by 4 bases, with 12 bases between.

The chain joins TRBV29-1 to TRBJ1-1, with TRBD1 as a possible D gene (5 bases). The germline V and J ends were trimmed by 7 bases and 6 bases, with 21 bases remaining between them. This CDR3 spans 14 amino acids. CDR1 and CDR2 (germline): SQVTM, ANQGSEA. In nucleotides, the CDR3 is TGCAGCGCCGTTACAGGAAGTGGCAGGTCTGAAGCTTTCTTT. Translating it yields CSAVTGSGRSEAFF.

DNA for the CDR3: TGTGCCACCAGTGATTTAGGGACTACCACAGATACGCAGTATTTT. This gives the protein CATSDLGTTTDTQYF. This chain joins TRBV24-1 and TRBJ2-3, with TRBD2 identical over 7 bases. The V gene's germline CDR1 is KGHDR and CDR2 SFDVKD. After removal of 1 base from V and 2 bases from J, the junction contained 2 bases not matched to a gene. This CDR3 region has 15 residues.

V and J are TRBV24-1 and TRBJ2-1, with 9 bases matching TRBD2. The CDR3 contains 15 residues. The junction had 6 bases not matched to a gene; V was cut back by 5 bases and J by 5 bases. Germline CDR1 and CDR2: KGHDR and SFDVKD. The CDR3 spells CATSVFSGGHNEQFF. CDR3 nucleotide sequence: TGTGCCACCAGTGTATTTAGCGGGGGACACAATGAGCAGTTCTTC.

The gene calls are TRBV18 and TRBJ2-7, with D perhaps TRBD1 (6 bases). The ends were cut back, 2 bases at V and 0 bases at J, with 11 bases in the middle. This CDR3 is built from 15 residues. The germline V gene encodes CDR1 KGHSH and CDR2 LQKENI. CDR3 DNA sequence: TGTGCCAGCTCACCAGGGACACCTAGCTCCTACGAGCAGTACTTC. This sequence encodes CASSPGTPSSYEQYF.

The chain uses TRBV21-1 and TRBJ1-2; TRBD1, as called in the table, went unchecked against the DNA. TRBV21-1 is termed a pseudogene. The CDR3 totals 17 residues. CDR3 sequence reads: CASSKTTRDRTNYGYTF. Here the CDR3 DNA reads TGTGCCAGCAGCAAAACTACCCGGGACAGAACTAACTATGGCTACACCTTC.

The V gene is TRBV6-1, the J gene TRBJ2-1; D is ambiguous. Germline loops: CDR1 MNHNS, CDR2 SASEGT. The CDR3 is 15 amino acids. V was cut by 1 base and J by 0 bases, with 7 bases left in between. The CDR3 is CASSEDKSSYNEQFF. The CDR3 DNA reads TGTGCCAGCAGTGAAGATAAGAGCTCCTACAATGAGCAGTTCTTC.

The genes are TRBV24-1 and TRBJ1-5; TRBD1 matches at 9 bases. The V gene end was trimmed by 7 bases and the J gene end by 7 bases; junction bases not matched to a gene: 4. The CDR3 extends over 13 amino acids. The germline V gene encodes CDR1 KGHDR and CDR2 SFDVKD. Here the CDR3 reads CATRQGARQPQHF. The CDR3 DNA reads as TGTGCCACCAGACAGGGGGCACGACAGCCCCAGCATTTT.

This clone has only one observation. The chain employs TRBV28 and TRBJ1-1; 11 positions match TRBD1. J was trimmed by 2 bases and V by 8 bases; bases with no gene match: 10. Per germline, CDR1 MDHEN and CDR2 SYDVKM. The CDR3 is 16 residues long. In nucleotides, the CDR3 is TGTGCCAGCTCCCTTGCGGGACAGGGGGTTAACACTGAAGCTTTCTTT. It specifies CASSLAGQGVNTEAFF.

The chain has TRBV4-1 and TRBJ2-7, with TRBD2 as a possible D gene (5 bases). This CDR3 has 17 residues. The V gene lost 1 base and the J gene lost 2 bases, with 18 bases spanning the gap. In germline, CDR1 is MGHRA, CDR2 YSYEKL. The CDR3 DNA is TGCGCCAGCAGCCAAGTGAGTTATGGTAGCGAAACCTACGAGCAGTACTTC. Translating it yields CASSQVSYGSETYEQYF.

The chain links TRBV19 to TRBJ2-7; D may be TRBD1 (5 bases). The CDR3 length is 14 residues. Germline-derived CDR1 and CDR2 are LNHDA and SQIVND (reference sequence). V was shortened by 4 bases and J by 1 base, with 11 bases between the two germline ends. CDR3 amino acids: CASSRAGQSYEQYF. In DNA form, the CDR3 reads TGTGCCAGTAGTAGAGCAGGGCAATCCTACGAGCAGTACTTC.

The rearrangement uses TRBV29-1 and TRBJ1-5; perhaps TRBD1 as D (5 bases). Trimming cost V 4 bases and J 9 bases, with 13 bases left between them. Germline V gene data show CDR1 as SQVTM and CDR2 as ANQGSEA. The CDR3 consists of 12 residues. The CDR3 coding sequence is TGCAGCGTTGTTGGGGACTCTCCGCCCCAGCATTTT. Its protein product is CSVVGDSPPQHF.

The genes are TRBV6-5 and TRBJ1-2; maybe TRBD1 (5 bases). V lost 4 bases, J lost 1 base, and 13 bases lay in between. Germline V lookup: CDR1 MNHEY, CDR2 SVGAGI. The CDR3 totals 15 residues. The CDR3 is CASSFGGVGNYGYTF. CDR3 DNA sequence: TGTGCCAGCAGTTTTGGGGGGGTGGGTAACTATGGCTACACCTTC.

V usage is TRBV5-6 and J usage is TRBJ1-1, with TRBD1 as a possible D gene (5 bases). With 4 bases removed from V and 6 bases from J, the gap between germline ends came to 13 bases. Germline lookup yields CDR1 SGHDT and CDR2 YYEEEE. The length of the CDR3 is 13 residues. CDR3 protein: CASSPGRRAEAFF. Here the CDR3 DNA reads TGTGCCAGCAGCCCCGGACGCAGGGCTGAAGCTTTCTTT.

The chain combines TRBV29-1 with TRBJ1-1, with D hard to call. The V end lost 4 bases, the J end lost 0 bases, and 9 bases lay between the germline ends. Germline lookup yields CDR1 SQVTM and CDR2 ANQGSEA. The CDR3 consists of 13 residues. The CDR3 nucleotides are TGCAGCGTTGTAAGAGCCCTGAACACTGAAGCTTTCTTT. It encodes CSVVRALNTEAFF.

The chain has TRBV19 and TRBJ2-3; TRBD1 agrees at 7 bases. CDR1 and CDR2 from the germline V gene are LNHDA and SQIVND (reference sequence). This CDR3 has 15 amino acids. V lost 5 bases to trimming and J lost 3 bases; unmatched junction nucleotides: 8. CDR3 coding DNA: TGTGCCAGTAGTGGGGGACAGCTCTCTACAGATACGCAGTATTTT. Translated, it gives CASSGGQLSTDTQYF.

The chain uses TRBV19 and TRBJ1-1; unclear D gene. Germline values: CDR1 LNHDA, CDR2 SQIVND (reference sequence). The V and J ends lost 4 bases and 5 bases respectively, with 11 bases between them. This CDR3 region has 13 residues. CDR3 DNA: TGTGCCAGTAGTAAGCGGGGTCTGACTGAAGCTTTCTTT. Translated: CASSKRGLTEAFF. Based on the CDR3 plus reference TRBV19 and TRBJ1-1, the full variable domain is DGGITQSPKYLFRKEGQNVTLSCEQNLNHDAMYWYRQDPGQGLRLIYYSQIVNDFQKGDIAEGYSVSREKKESFPLTVTSAQKNPTAFYLCASSKRGLTEAFFGQGTRLTVV.

The chain is built from TRBV6-4 and TRBJ2-1; TRBD2 aligns across 10 bases. The CDR3 spans 15 residues. With V trimmed by 4 bases and J by 2 bases, 2 bases remained unmatched. The V gene's germline CDR1 is MRHNA and CDR2 SNTAGT. The CDR3 spells CASSAGTSAYNEQFF. CDR3 nucleotides: TGTGCCAGCAGTGCCGGGACTAGCGCCTACAATGAGCAGTTCTTC.

The CDR3 region has the DNA TGTGCCAGCAGGGACAGGGAGGGTACTGAAGCTTTCTTT. It yields the protein CASRDREGTEAFF. The chain couples TRBV6-5 to TRBJ1-1; 8 bases line up with TRBD1. CDR1 is MNHEY and CDR2 is SVGAGI in the germline V gene. V lost 6 bases and J lost 5; bases outside the gene matches: 5. The CDR3 runs 13 residues.